This paragraph reports one T cell receptor beta chain. TCRdb keeps only in-frame clones here, not all; method: immunoSEQ multiplex PCR. The sample comprises 80,000 or so clones, roughly nine tenths of which are singletons, and 2.5% to 3% rests with the top ten. This entry belongs to a study of T cell changes during pregnancy in multiple sclerosis. CDR1 LNHDA and CDR2 SQIVND come from the germline V gene (reference sequence). The CDR3 is 15 residues long. V was clipped by 4 bases and J by 0 bases; unmatched bases: 3. This receptor was obtained from a female donor with multiple sclerosis, enrolled in a pregnancy study. The chain joins TRBV19 to TRBJ2-3; the match to TRBD1 covers 8 bases. The sample here was peripheral blood, taken before pregnancy. CDR3 residues: CASSTRTGSTDTQYF. The CDR3 region has the DNA TGTGCCAGTAGTACCCGGACAGGGAGCACAGATACGCAGTATTTT. The whole variable domain, remainder taken from reference TRBV19 and TRBJ2-3, is DGGITQSPKYLFRKEGQNVTLSCEQNLNHDAMYWYRQDPGQGLRLIYYSQIVNDFQKGDIAEGYSVSREKKESFPLTVTSAQKNPTAFYLCASSTRTGSTDTQYFGPGTRLTVL.